This T cell receptor beta chain was found in a study of blood T cell repertoires in COVID-19. Background on the study: Acute-phase and convalescent COVID-19 samples originated in the United States, Italy and Spain. The cDNA or gDNA used as material had been derived from T cells, B-cell-depleted T cells, or PBMCs.

Generated by immunoSEQ multiplex PCR, the TCRdb table keeps only in-frame clones and is missing some. The sample holds tens of thousands of clones, 70% to 90% seen once. This CDR3 comprises 14 residues. Germline loops: CDR1 GTSNPN, CDR2 SVGIG (reference sequence). Trimming took 4 bases from V and 1 from J, leaving 10 bases between them. This TCR derives from a man aged 45-65 years with acute or convalescent COVID-19. Sequencing used peripheral blood. V usage is TRBV30 and J usage is TRBJ2-2; D unresolved. DNA for the CDR3: TGTGCCTGGATGTTCCAGTTGAACACCGGGGAGCTGTTTTTT. It specifies CAWMFQLNTGELFF.